This TCR beta chain was sequenced during a study of brain T cells in children with intractable seizures. General study results and limits: Only CDR3 sequence similarity suggested viral specificity, without known HCMV serostatus.

Regarding this clone: The target antigen is unknown.

As to time point: blood from clinic visit 5 months post-surgery; TSC patient then seizure free. V shed 0 bases and J shed 1 base, with 10 bases lying between them. Germline assignment: CDR1 SGHRS and CDR2 YFSETQ. This CDR3 has 15 amino acids. Using immunoSEQ multiplex PCR, the repertoire was profiled, and TCRdb retains in-frame clones only, with some absent. The sample has 340,000 or so clones, 93% seen once. The source material was peripheral blood, sampled 4 to 6 months after surgery. The sequence was obtained from a boy younger than two with tuberous sclerosis and intractable seizures. The chain carries TRBV5-1 and TRBJ1-1, with D uncertain. The CDR3 nucleotides read TGCGCCAGCAGCTTGGCATGGCGACCGAACACTGAAGCTTTCTTT. Encoded protein: CASSLAWRPNTEAFF.